This T cell receptor (beta chain) appears in the sequencing data of a study of patients and donors after allogeneic stem cell transplantation. One entry per CDR3 protein, called by TCRdb with MiXCR from the RT-PCR reads. The sample includes about 960,000 distinct CDR3 sequences, 18% of them seen just once. This CDR3 region has 15 residues. Per germline, CDR1 SGHTA and CDR2 FQGTGA. Trimming took 5 bases from V and 2 from J, leaving 12 bases between them. The sequencing sample was made of blood, either unsorted or a sorted T cell fraction (not recorded which). This chain uses TRBV7-3 with TRBJ2-2; D possibly corresponds to TRBD1 (6 bases). The receptor was derived from a human donor who was either an allogeneic HSCT recipient or a stem cell or donor lymphocyte infusion donor (not recorded which). It is not recorded whose cells these are; they may come from a transplant donor. Here the CDR3 reads CASSPEGENTGELFF. The DNA of the CDR3 is TGTGCCAGCAGCCCCGAGGGGGAAAACACCGGGGAGCTGTTTTTT.